These 6 T cell receptor beta chains came from one sample sequenced in a study of T cells in Graves' hyperthyroidism and ophthalmopathy. Using RNA transcripts as the source, TCR beta CDR3 regions were amplified. HTBI primers were employed in a first-round RT-PCR of the TCR CDR3. One entry per CDR3 protein, called by TCRdb with MiXCR from the multiplex PCR reads. The sample has a few hundred thousand distinct CDR3 sequences; around 14% are singletons. Sequencing was carried out using blood. The receptor set was obtained from a woman younger than 45 with Graves' hyperthyroidism.

This chain links TRBV15 with TRBJ2-7, with D possibly being TRBD2 (6 bases). CDR1 and CDR2 (germline): LNHNV, YYDKDF (reference sequence). The ends were cut back, 0 bases at V and 4 bases at J, with 7 bases in the middle. This CDR3 is 13 amino acids long. The CDR3 reads CATSRERDYEQYF. CDR3 sequence (DNA): TGTGCCACCAGCAGAGAGCGGGATTACGAGCAGTACTTC.

This clonotype has a count of ten or more. The chain is built from TRBV30 and TRBJ2-2, with D possibly TRBD1 on 5 matching bases. Germline-derived CDR1 and CDR2 are GTSNPN and SVGIG (reference sequence). The V and J ends lost 5 bases and 1 base respectively, with 8 bases between them. This CDR3 region has 13 residues. CDR3 sequence reads: CAWGHRNTGELFF. In nucleotides, the CDR3 is TGTGCCTGGGGACATAGGAACACCGGGGAGCTGTTTTTT.

This sequence joins TRBV6-1 and TRBJ1-5; D is uncertain. The V end lost 2 bases, the J end lost 1 base, and 9 bases lay between the germline ends. The germline V gene has CDR1 MNHNS and CDR2 SASEGT. CDR3 length equals 15 residues. CDR3: CASSELGPSNQPQHF. In DNA form, the CDR3 reads TGTGCCAGCAGTGAATTGGGCCCGAGCAATCAGCCCCAGCATTTT.

The chain carries TRBV5-1 and TRBJ2-6, with TRBD1 as a possible D gene (7 bases). V was shortened by 5 bases and J by 4 bases, with 16 bases between the two germline ends. Germline V gene data show CDR1 as SGHRS and CDR2 as YFSETQ. CDR3 length equals 16 residues. The chain's CDR3 is CASREGAGAGANVLTF. The CDR3 nucleotides read TGCGCCAGCAGGGAGGGGGCAGGTGCCGGGGCCAACGTCCTGACTTTC. Using reference TRBV5-1 and TRBJ2-6 for the parts outside the CDR3, the full variable domain is KAGVTQTPRYLIKTRGQQVTLSCSPISGHRSVSWYQQTPGQGLQFLFEYFSETQRNKGNFPGRFSGRQFSNSRSEMNVSTLELGDSALYLCASREGAGAGANVLTFGAGSRLTVL.

This chain uses TRBV11-2 with TRBJ1-1; 7 nucleotides match TRBD1. The V and J ends lost 6 bases and 0 bases, in that order; junction bases with no gene match: 10. Germline assignment: CDR1 SGHAT and CDR2 FQNNGV. The CDR3 consists of 16 residues. The CDR3 DNA is TGTGCCAGCAGGAAACGACAGGGTAGCATGAACACTGAAGCTTTCTTT. Amino acids: CASRKRQGSMNTEAFF.

This clonotype showed up many times. The gene calls are TRBV7-2 and TRBJ1-2; D is unresolved. Trimming stripped 5 bases from V and 5 bases from J, with 12 bases between. The CDR3 contains 13 residues. Per germline, CDR1 SGHTA and CDR2 FQGNSA. DNA for the CDR3: TGTGCCAGCAGCCCACCGGGATTGTATGGCTACACCTTC. Translating gives CASSPPGLYGYTF.